The clone carrying this T cell receptor beta chain was recorded a few times. The donors, aged about 6 to 95, were healthy Caucasians from Russia. The total RNA that was extracted per sample amounted to at least 6 micrograms. The record originates from a study of blood T cells in healthy people across ages. Trimming removed 6 bases at V and 7 bases at J, with 18 bases between. Germline V gene sequence: CDR1 MNHEY, CDR2 SVGAGI. CDR3 size: 15 residues. Sample-barcoded 5' priming and a J-beta primer mix drove a second PCR of roughly 7 to 11 cycles. The authors tagged each cDNA molecule using a template-switch adaptor with 12 random nucleotides. There were at least 2.5 million CDR3-containing paired-end reads obtained from each sample. TCRdb re-derived calls from the 5' RACE reads in MiXCR, one entry per CDR3 protein. The table lists about 1,500,000 distinct CDR3 sequences, about 28% of them singletons.

The chain links TRBV6-5 to TRBJ1-4, with D possibly matching TRBD1 (6 bases). This clonotype was sampled from a woman aged 30 to 39 in good health. The sequencing input was blood. In DNA form, the CDR3 reads TGTGCCAGCAGCGGATTTGAGGGGGGTCGTGAAAAACTGTTTTTT. This encodes CASSGFEGGREKLFF.